This T cell receptor beta chain was captured by sequencing in a study of PD-L1 blockade in urothelial cancer. Unmatched junction bases numbered 12, after V lost 5 bases and J lost 5 bases. The germline V gene encodes CDR1 SGHDN and CDR2 FVKESK. CDR3 length: 16 residues. Here immunoSEQ multiplex PCR was the method, and the copy in TCRdb shows in-frame clones only, minus some. The sample lists around 120,000 clones, around 82% occurring once. The receptor's source is a man aged 45-60 years with urothelial cancer. Sequences were derived from PBMCs, sampled around atezolizumab (anti-PD-L1) treatment. The chain employs TRBV14 and TRBJ2-7, with 10 bases identical to TRBD2. CDR3 sequence: CASSTLGSGRVHEQYF. For the CDR3, the DNA is TGTGCCAGCAGCACGTTGGGAAGCGGGAGGGTCCACGAGCAGTACTTC.